This T cell receptor (beta chain) was observed in a study of follicular helper T cells after annual influenza vaccination. Study-wide findings and caveats: Day 7 ICOS+CD38+ clones were most often found later in ICOS-CD38- cTfh cells. ICOS+CD38+ cTfh clonality change tracked circulating plasmablast frequency change.

Time point defined: 2015-2016 season, pre-vaccination. Donors with HIV/AIDS, active malignancy, immunomodulators or active illness were excluded. TCRdb's copy holds only in-frame clones and misses some; the assay was immunoSEQ multiplex PCR. This table has 6,000 to 6,500 clones, approximately 85% appearing once. Regarding this clone: What it binds is unknown.

The starting material was CXCR5- memory CD4+ T cells sorted from blood, obtained on the day of influenza vaccination. The origin of this receptor is an adult who received the influenza vaccine.

The CDR3 DNA follows: TGTGCCAGCAGCCAGGGCACGAACTATGGCTACACCTTC. Translated, it gives CASSQGTNYGYTF. V usage is TRBV14 and J usage is TRBJ1-2; D call uncertain. The CDR3 spans 13 residues. Trimming left V 3 bases short and J 2 bases short, with 7 bases between. Germline loops: CDR1 SGHDN, CDR2 FVKESK.